This entry is about one TCR beta chain. Its cognate antigen is unknown. Read sequence stops 3 residues before the CDR3 end, and the germline J gene provides the missing end. V trimming: 2 bases; J trimming: 3 bases; junction bases outside the gene matches: 3. This CDR3 has 15 residues. Germline CDR1 and CDR2: SGHRS and YFSETQ. Libraries were prepared by immunoSEQ multiplex PCR; TCRdb keeps only in-frame clonotypes and omits some of them. This sample has about 18,000 clones, each found more than once. The data originate from a study of T cell clonality in common variable immunodeficiency. General study points: Fewer deletions and N-nucleotide insertions were reportedly seen in common variable immunodeficiency TCR beta sequences. What drives increased CVID clonality needs T cell subpopulation sequencing.

Sequencing was carried out using peripheral blood mononuclear cells. This sequence joins TRBV5-1 and TRBJ2-3; 10 bases line up with TRBD1. The receptor comes from a human donor with common variable immunodeficiency. The CDR3: CASSFRDRGTDTQYF. The CDR3 bases that were read are TGCGCCAGCAGCTTCCGGGACAGGGGTACAGATACG.